This TCR beta chain was recorded in a study of T cells in Graves' hyperthyroidism and ophthalmopathy. Whole-study results and caveats: Blood also carried most thyroid clonotypes expanded above 0.001.

PBMCs were collected from a roughly 10 ml volume of fresh peripheral blood. From RNA transcripts, TCR beta CDR3 regions were amplified. HTBI primers were the set used in a first-round RT-PCR of the TCR CDR3. TCRdb fed the multiplex PCR reads into MiXCR, producing one record per CDR3 protein. The sample contains hundreds of thousands of distinct CDR3 sequences, 16% of which appear only once. The CDR3 is made up of 17 amino acids. V lost 0 bases and J lost 3; bases outside the gene matches: 7. Germline V lookup: CDR1 LGHDT, CDR2 YNNKEL (reference sequence). This clonotype was recorded many times. The antigen is not known.

The sequence came from a woman younger than 45 with Graves' hyperthyroidism. The material sequenced was blood. V and J are TRBV3-1 and TRBJ1-2; 10 nucleotides line up with TRBD1. CDR3 sequence (DNA): TGTGCCAGCAGCCAAGAAAGAGGGACAGGGGAATACTATGGCTACACCTTC. Translated: CASSQERGTGEYYGYTF.